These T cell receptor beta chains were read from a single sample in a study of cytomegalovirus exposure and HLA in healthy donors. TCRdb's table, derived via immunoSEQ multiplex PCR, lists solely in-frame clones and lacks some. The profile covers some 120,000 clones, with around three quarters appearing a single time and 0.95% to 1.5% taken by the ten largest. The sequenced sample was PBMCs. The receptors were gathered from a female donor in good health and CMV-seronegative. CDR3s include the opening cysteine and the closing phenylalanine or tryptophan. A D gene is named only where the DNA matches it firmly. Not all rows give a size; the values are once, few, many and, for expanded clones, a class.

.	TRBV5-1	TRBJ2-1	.	TGCGCCAGCAGCGCAACAGGTTACAATGAGCAGTTCTTC	CASSATGYNEQFF
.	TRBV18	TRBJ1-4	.	TGTGCCAGCTCACTACGACAGGCAACTAATGAAAAACTGTTTTTT	CASSLRQATNEKLFF
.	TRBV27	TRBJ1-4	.	TGTGCCAGCAGTTTCCGCGGACACGCCGCAACTAATGAAAAACTGTTTTTT	CASSFRGHAATNEKLFF
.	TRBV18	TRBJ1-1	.	TGTGCCAGCTCACCAAGACAGAGACAAGGGGAATCTGAAGCTTTCTTT	CASSPRQRQGESEAFF
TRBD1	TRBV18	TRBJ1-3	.	TGTGCCAGCTCACCAGACAGGGTGCGCTCTGGAAACACCATATATTTT	CASSPDRVRSGNTIYF
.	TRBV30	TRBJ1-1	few	TGTGCCTGGAGTAAATCCCGGGGACAAACTGAAGCTTTCTTT	CAWSKSRGQTEAFF
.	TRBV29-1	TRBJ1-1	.	TGCAGCGTTGCCCGCGGTACTGAAGCTTTCTTT	CSVARGTEAFF
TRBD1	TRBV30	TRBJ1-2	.	TGTGCCTGGAGTGTACAAGGGGGCAACTATGGCTACACCTTC	CAWSVQGGNYGYTF
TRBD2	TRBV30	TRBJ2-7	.	TGTGCCTGGAGTGCAGAGCTAGCGGGAGGGCCTCACGAGCAGTACTTC	CAWSAELAGGPHEQYF
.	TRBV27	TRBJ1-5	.	TGTGCCAGCTCCTCACTGGGGGGTCATCAGCCCCAGCATTTT	CASSSLGGHQPQHF
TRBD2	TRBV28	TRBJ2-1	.	TGTGCCAGCAGTTTAGGCGCTAGCGGGAGCCGAAATGAGCAGTTCTTC	CASSLGASGSRNEQFF
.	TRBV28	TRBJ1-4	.	TGTGCCAGCAGTTTAGCAGGTGAAAAACTGTTTTTT	CASSLAGEKLFF
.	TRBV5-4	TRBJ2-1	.	TGTGCCAGCAGCTTGGGGGGGGACTGGGAGCAGTTCTTC	CASSLGGDWEQFF
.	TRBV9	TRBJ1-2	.	TGTGCCAGCAGCGTAGTTGCAGGGGAAAATGGCTACACCTTC	CASSVVAGENGYTF
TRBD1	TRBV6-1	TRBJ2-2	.	TGTGCCTGCAACCGGGACAGGGGGTTCGGGGAGCTGTTTTTT	CACNRDRGFGELFF
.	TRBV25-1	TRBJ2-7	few	TGTGCCAGCAGTCCCCCCGGGACTTATGCCTACGAGCAGTACTTC	CASSPPGTYAYEQYF
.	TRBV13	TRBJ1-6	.	TGTGCCAGCAGCTCTAACCCCGGGGGGAGATCACCCCTCCACTTT	CASSSNPGGRSPLHF
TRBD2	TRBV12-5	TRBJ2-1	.	TGTGCTACCCGGACTAGCGGTCCTTCGGAGCAGTTCTTC	CATRTSGPSEQFF
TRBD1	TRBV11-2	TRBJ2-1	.	TGTGCCAGCAGTTACAGGGGGAATGAGCAGTTCTTC	CASSYRGNEQFF
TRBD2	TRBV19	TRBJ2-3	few	TGTGCCAGTAGATCGAGCCATCTAGCGGGGGGGTTTCACAGCGTGGTTTCCAAGACAGATACGCAGTATTTT	CASRSSHLAGGFHSVVSKTDTQYF
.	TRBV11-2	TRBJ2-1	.	TGTGCCAGCAGCTCTAACCGACAAGGCAACAATGAGCAGTTCTTC	CASSSNRQGNNEQFF
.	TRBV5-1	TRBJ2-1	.	TGCGCCAGCAGACCGACTAGTTTCCAGGACAATGAGCAGTTCTTC	CASRPTSFQDNEQFF
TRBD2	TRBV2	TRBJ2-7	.	TGTGCCAGCAGTTTTAGCGGGTGGTCCTACGAGCAGTACTTC	CASSFSGWSYEQYF
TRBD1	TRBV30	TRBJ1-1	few	TGTGCCTGGAGGGACAGGGGGTCGAGGATTCTTGAAGCTTTCTTT	CAWRDRGSRILEAFF
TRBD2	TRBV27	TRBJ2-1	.	TGTGCCAGCAGTTTGGTCGCGGGGGGCCACAATGAGCAGTTCTTC	CASSLVAGGHNEQFF
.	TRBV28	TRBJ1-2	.	TGTGCCAGCAGTCAAGAAAACAGGGCTGATTATGGCTACACCTTC	CASSQENRADYGYTF
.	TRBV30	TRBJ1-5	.	TGTGCCTCCGCAGGGAAGAGCAATCAGCCCCAGCATTTT	CASAGKSNQPQHF
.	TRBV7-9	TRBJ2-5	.	TGTTCCAGCAGCTCCCCGGAGACCCAGTACTTC	CSSSSPETQYF
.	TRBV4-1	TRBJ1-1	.	TGCGCCAGCAGCCATCAGTTAGGGGACACTGAAGCTTTCTTT	CASSHQLGDTEAFF
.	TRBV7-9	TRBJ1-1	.	TGTGCCAGCAGCCTAATGGGAGCTGTGGAAGCTTTCTTT	CASSLMGAVEAFF
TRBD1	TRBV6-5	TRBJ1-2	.	TGTGCCAGCAGTCTGGACAGGTCTAACTATGGCTACACCTTC	CASSLDRSNYGYTF
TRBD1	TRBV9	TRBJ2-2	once	TGTGCCAGCAGCGTAGGGACAGGGAACACCGGGGAGCTGTTTTTT	CASSVGTGNTGELFF
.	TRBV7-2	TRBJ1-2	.	TGTGCCAGCAGCTTACGGCCAGGAGGGGACTATGGCTACACCTTC	CASSLRPGGDYGYTF